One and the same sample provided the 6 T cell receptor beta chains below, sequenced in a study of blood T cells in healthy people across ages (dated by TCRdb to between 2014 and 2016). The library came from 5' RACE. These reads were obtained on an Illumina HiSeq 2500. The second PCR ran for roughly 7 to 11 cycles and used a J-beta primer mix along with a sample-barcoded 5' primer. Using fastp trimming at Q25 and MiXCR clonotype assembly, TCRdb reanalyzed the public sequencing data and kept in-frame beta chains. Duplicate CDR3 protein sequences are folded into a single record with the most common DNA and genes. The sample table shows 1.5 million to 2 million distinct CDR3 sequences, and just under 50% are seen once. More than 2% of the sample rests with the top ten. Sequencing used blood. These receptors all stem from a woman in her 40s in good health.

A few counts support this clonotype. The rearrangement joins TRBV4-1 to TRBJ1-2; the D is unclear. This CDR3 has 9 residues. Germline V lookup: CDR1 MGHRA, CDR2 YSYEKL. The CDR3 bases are TGCGCTTCGGTCTATGGCTACACCTTC. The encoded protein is CASVYGYTF.

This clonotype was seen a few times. CDR3: CASTWQGVLETQYF. The CDR3 DNA is TGTGCCAGCACATGGCAGGGTGTATTAGAGACCCAGTACTTC. V and J are TRBV6-5 and TRBJ2-5; D perhaps matches TRBD1 (5 bases). The CDR3 has 14 amino acids. V lost 7 bases and J lost 4, with 16 bases in between. Per germline, CDR1 MNHEY and CDR2 SVGAGI.

The CDR3 region has the DNA TGCAGTGCTAGAGGTCTTAAGGAGAACACCATATATTTT. Its translation is CSARGLKENTIYF. The J gene is TRBJ1-3, the V gene TRBV20-1; D remains ambiguous. This CDR3 contains 13 residues. Germline V gene sequence: CDR1 DFQATT, CDR2 SNEGSKA (reference sequence). The germline V and J ends were trimmed by 1 base and 7 bases, with 11 bases remaining between them.

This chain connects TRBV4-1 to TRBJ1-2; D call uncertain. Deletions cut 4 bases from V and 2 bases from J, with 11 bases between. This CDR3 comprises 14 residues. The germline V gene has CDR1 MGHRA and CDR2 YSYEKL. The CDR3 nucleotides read TGCGCCAGCAGCCGAATTACCCTAAACTATGGCTACACCTTC. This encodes CASSRITLNYGYTF.

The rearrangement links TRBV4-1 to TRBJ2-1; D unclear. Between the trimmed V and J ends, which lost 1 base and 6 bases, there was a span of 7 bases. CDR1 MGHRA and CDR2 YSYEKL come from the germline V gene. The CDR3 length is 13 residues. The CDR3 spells CASSQARVNEQFF. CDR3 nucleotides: TGCGCCAGCAGCCAAGCTAGAGTCAATGAGCAGTTCTTC.

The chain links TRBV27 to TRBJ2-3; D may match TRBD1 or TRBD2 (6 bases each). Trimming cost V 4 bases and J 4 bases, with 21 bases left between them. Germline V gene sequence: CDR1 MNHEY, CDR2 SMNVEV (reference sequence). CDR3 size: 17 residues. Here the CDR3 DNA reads TGTGCCAGCAGTTCCCCCGGTTGGGGGGCGTCACCAGATACGCAGTATTTT. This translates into CASSSPGWGASPDTQYF.